This record concerns one T cell receptor (beta chain) sequence. Its antigen is unknown. The sample holds no much larger clone one base away, and base qualities are not on file. Data came from an Illumina HiSeq 2500. TCR beta libraries were prepared by quantitative 5'-RACE with molecular barcodes. The authors' pipeline ran thus. Disease-linked TCR variants were identified with a new computational method built on a probabilistic model of VDJ rearrangement. The public reads were quality trimmed at Q25 with fastp and then assembled into clones with MiXCR by TCRdb, keeping productive beta chains. Each CDR3 protein gets just one entry, which takes the most common genes and DNA from the rows behind it. TCRdb's processing, not the authors' own work, is the source of the V and J calls. The sample has hundreds of thousands of distinct CDR3 sequences on record, more than 20% of them singletons. Together, the top ten hold roughly 13% of the sample.

The data belong to a study of CD8 T cells in ankylosing spondylitis (dated by TCRdb to between 2016 and 2019). Turning to the overall study: To find TCR variants linked to disease, the study profiled T cell receptor beta repertoires in ankylosing spondylitis patients and healthy donors. The full study cohort was made up of over 20 ankylosing spondylitis patients and approximately 100 healthy donors. Samples of peripheral blood were taken, and for ankylosing spondylitis patients, synovial fluid was collected as well.

Overall study outcomes, separate from this receptor: Blood from ankylosing spondylitis patients appeared to be characterized by a TCR beta motif made up of fewer than ten highly homologous amino acid variants. The disease-linked clones were reported as significantly enriched in matched synovial fluid samples from ankylosing spondylitis patients. Some motif variants were previously reported in synovial fluid and blood of reactive arthritis patients, suggesting common disease-initiation mechanisms. In peripheral blood, the disease-linked clones were found at relatively low frequencies and had a CD8+ phenotype.

V loses 0 bases of germline sequence and J loses 1 base, and the interval between the two ends is 20 bases. For CDR1 and CDR2, the germline V gene lists MGHRA and YSYEKL. Inclusive of the bounding cysteine and phenylalanine, the CDR3 is 19 residues long. Only CDR3 DNA is held: 57 bases, read in frame from base 1. Here the chain combines TRBV4-1 and TRBJ2-3, with no reliable assignment of the D segment. Specimen: blood, either unsorted or a sorted T cell fraction (not recorded which). The origin of this receptor is a male donor with ankylosing spondylitis or in good health (not recorded which). Here is the DNA: TGCGCCAGCAGCCAAGATCTAGAGGATGGAATGGCCCGCACAGATACGCAGTATTTT. The translation is CASSQDLEDGMARTDTQYF.